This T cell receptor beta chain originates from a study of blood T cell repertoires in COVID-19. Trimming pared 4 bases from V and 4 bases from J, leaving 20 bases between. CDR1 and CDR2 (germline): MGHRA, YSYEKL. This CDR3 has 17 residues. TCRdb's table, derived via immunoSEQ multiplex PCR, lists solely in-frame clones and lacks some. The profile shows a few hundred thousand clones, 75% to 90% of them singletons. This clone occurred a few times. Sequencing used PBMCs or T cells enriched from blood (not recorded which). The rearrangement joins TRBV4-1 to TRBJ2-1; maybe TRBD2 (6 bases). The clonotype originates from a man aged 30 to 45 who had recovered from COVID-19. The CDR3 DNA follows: TGCGCCAGCAGCCGCTCAACCGGGACTTTACATTACAATGAGCAGTTCTTC. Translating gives CASSRSTGTLHYNEQFF.